This record covers a single TCR beta chain. Its antigen is still unknown. In the same sample, other DNA sequences code for this CDR3. J lost 4 bases, V lost 1 base, and 4 bases had no gene match. CDR3 length: 15 residues. CDR1 SGHAT and CDR2 FQNNGV come from the germline V gene. The entry originates in a study of shared clonotypes between healthy human individuals. Study outcomes and limitations: Naive subsets, compared against memory subsets, generally had larger estimated richness values. Among non-shared clonotypes, generation probabilities were lower than among those shared by all four donors.

The assay was carried out at the deep level. Sorted-subset replicate PCRs used 200 ng DNA, about 30,000 T cell genomes. TCRdb's table, derived via immunoSEQ multiplex PCR, lists solely in-frame clones and lacks some. Of just over 2,000,000 clones in the sample, 85% to 95% were seen once. The chain combines TRBV11-2 with TRBJ2-3, with 8 bases lining up with TRBD2. Specimen: naive CD4+ T cells sorted from blood. This sample's subset: CD45RA+ positively selected. This TCR derives from a man younger than 30 in good health. The DNA of the CDR3 is TGTGCCAGCAGCTTAGTGAGCGGGAGTGCAGATACGCAGTATTTT. Its protein is CASSLVSGSADTQYF.